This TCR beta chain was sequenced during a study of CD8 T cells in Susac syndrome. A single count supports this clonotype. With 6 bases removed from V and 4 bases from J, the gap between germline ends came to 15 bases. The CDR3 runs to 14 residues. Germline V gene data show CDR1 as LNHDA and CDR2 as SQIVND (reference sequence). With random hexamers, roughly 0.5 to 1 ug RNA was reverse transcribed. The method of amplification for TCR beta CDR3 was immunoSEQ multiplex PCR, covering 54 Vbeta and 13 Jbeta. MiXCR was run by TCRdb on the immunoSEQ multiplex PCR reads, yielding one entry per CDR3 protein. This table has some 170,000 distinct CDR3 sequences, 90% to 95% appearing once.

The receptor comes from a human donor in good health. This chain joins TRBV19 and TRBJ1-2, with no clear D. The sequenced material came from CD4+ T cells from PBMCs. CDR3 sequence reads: CASSGFGVGYGYTF. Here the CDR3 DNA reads TGTGCCAGTAGCGGCTTCGGGGTCGGCTATGGCTACACCTTC.